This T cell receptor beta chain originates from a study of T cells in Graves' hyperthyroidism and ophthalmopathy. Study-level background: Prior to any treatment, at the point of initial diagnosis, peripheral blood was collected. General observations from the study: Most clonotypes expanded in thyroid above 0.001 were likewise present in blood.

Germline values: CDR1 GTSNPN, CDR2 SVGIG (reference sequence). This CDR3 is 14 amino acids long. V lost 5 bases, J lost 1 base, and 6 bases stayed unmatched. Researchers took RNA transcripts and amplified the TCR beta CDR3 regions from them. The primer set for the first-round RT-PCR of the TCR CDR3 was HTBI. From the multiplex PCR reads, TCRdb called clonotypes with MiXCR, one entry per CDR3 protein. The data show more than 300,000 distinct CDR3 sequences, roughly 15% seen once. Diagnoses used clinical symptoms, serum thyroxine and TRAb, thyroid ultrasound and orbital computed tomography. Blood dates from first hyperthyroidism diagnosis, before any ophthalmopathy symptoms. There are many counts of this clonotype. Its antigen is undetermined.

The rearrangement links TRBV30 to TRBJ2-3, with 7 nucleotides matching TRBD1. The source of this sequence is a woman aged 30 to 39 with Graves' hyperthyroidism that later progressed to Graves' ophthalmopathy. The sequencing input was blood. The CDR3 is CAWDRDRGTDTQYF. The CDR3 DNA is TGTGCCTGGGACAGGGATCGGGGCACAGATACGCAGTATTTT.